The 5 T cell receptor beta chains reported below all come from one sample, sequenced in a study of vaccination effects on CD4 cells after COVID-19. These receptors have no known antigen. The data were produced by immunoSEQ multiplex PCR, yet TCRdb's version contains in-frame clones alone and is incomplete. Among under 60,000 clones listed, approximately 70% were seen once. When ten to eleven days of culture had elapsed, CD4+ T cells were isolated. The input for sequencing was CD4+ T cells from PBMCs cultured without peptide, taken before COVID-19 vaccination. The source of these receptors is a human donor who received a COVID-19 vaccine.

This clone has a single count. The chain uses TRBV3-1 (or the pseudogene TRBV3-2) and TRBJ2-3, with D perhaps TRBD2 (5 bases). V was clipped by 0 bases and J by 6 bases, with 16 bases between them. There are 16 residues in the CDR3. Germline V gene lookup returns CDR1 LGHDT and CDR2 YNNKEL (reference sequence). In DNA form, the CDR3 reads TGTGCCAGCAGCCAAGAATCGGGGTCGCAGCGGGATACGCAGTATTTT. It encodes CASSQESGSQRDTQYF.

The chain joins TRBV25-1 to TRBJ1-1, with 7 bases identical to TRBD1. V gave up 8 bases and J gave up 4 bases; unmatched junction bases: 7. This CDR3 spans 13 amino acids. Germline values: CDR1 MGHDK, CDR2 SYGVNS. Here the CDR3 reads CASGRDSSTEAFF. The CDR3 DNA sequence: TGTGCCAGCGGCCGGGACAGTAGCACTGAAGCTTTCTTT.

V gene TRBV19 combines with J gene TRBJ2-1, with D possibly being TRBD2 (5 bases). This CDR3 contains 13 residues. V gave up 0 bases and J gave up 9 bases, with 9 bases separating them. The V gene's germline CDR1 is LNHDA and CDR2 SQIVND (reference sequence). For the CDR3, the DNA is TGTGCCAGTAGTATAGAACCGAGGGCTGAGCAGTTCTTC. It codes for CASSIEPRAEQFF.

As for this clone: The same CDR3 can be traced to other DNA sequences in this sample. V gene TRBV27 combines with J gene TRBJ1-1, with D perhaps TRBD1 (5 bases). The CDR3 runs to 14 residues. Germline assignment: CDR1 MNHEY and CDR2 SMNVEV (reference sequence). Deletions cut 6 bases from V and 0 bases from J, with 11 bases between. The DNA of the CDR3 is TGTGCCAGCAGCCGAGGGGCCGTGAACACTGAAGCTTTCTTT. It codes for CASSRGAVNTEAFF.

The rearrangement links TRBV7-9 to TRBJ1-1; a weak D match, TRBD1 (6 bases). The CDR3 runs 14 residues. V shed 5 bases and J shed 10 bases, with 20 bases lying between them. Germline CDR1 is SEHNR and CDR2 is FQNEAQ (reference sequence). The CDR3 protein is CASSLTQGAVAAFF. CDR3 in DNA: TGTGCCAGCAGCCTGACACAGGGTGCGGTAGCAGCTTTCTTT. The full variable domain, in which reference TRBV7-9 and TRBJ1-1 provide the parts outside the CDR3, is DTGVSQNPRHKITKRGQNVTFRCDPISEHNRLYWYRQTLGQGPEFLTYFQNEAQLEKSRLLSDRFSAERPKGSFSTLEIQRTEQGDSAMYLCASSLTQGAVAAFFGQGTRLTVV.